One sample yielded the 12 T cell receptor beta chains listed below, sequenced in a study of blood T cell repertoires in COVID-19. Assay used: immunoSEQ multiplex PCR; TCRdb lists only in-frame clones, some missing. Of 250,000 to 300,000 clones listed, over 65% are singletons. The source material was peripheral blood. The receptors derive from a woman of 80 years or more with acute or convalescent COVID-19.

V and J are TRBV7-2 and TRBJ2-5; 16 nucleotides match TRBD2. Germline V gives CDR1 SGHTA, CDR2 FQGNSA. There are 16 residues in the CDR3. The V segment lost 6 bases and the J segment 5 bases; nucleotides outside the gene matches: 6. The CDR3, as DNA: TGTGCCAGCAGGGGACTAGCGGGAGGGCCCCCGGAGACCCAGTACTTC. Translation: CASRGLAGGPPETQYF.

The V call is TRBV11-3, the J call TRBJ2-3; the match to TRBD1 covers 7 bases. CDR3 length: 15 residues. Per the germline V gene, CDR1 is SGHNT and CDR2 is YENEEA. The junction had 4 bases not matched to a gene; V was cut back by 1 base and J by 3 bases. CDR3 DNA: TGTGCCAGCAGCTTAGGACAGGGCCTTACAGATACGCAGTATTTT. This translates into CASSLGQGLTDTQYF.

The chain is built from TRBV3-1 (or the pseudogene TRBV3-2) and TRBJ2-6; 7 nucleotides match TRBD1. The germline V gene encodes CDR1 LGHDT and CDR2 YNNKEL (reference sequence). This CDR3 has 14 amino acids. Trimming at V came to 4 bases and at J to 10 bases, leaving 7 bases not matched to a gene. This CDR3 is CASSRLGGQNVLTF. Written as DNA, the CDR3 is TGTGCCAGCAGCCGGCTAGGGGGCCAGAACGTCCTGACTTTC.

Comment on this clone: An end of the junction does not agree with germline; a read error may underlie this. The V and J genes are TRBV2 and TRBJ2-5, with TRBD2 identical over 7 bases. This CDR3 spans 15 amino acids. CDR1 and CDR2 from the germline V gene are SNHLY and FYNNEI. CDR3: CASREGGSYQETQYF. The CDR3 DNA sequence: TGTGCCAGCAGGGAAGGCGGGAGCTACCAAGAGACCCAGTACTTC.

The rearrangement links TRBV5-1 to TRBJ1-6, with 7 nucleotides matching TRBD1. Germline loops: CDR1 SGHRS, CDR2 YFSETQ. Germline trimming cut 0 bases from V and 9 bases from J; bases unmatched to any gene: 6. The CDR3 is 15 residues long. As DNA, the CDR3 is TGCGCCAGCAGCTTGGAGGGGGCTGGGGGTTCACCCCTCCACTTT. Translation gives CASSLEGAGGSPLHF. Filled out from reference TRBV5-1 and TRBJ1-6, the complete variable domain reads KAGVTQTPRYLIKTRGQQVTLSCSPISGHRSVSWYQQTPGQGLQFLFEYFSETQRNKGNFPGRFSGRQFSNSRSEMNVSTLELGDSALYLCASSLEGAGGSPLHFGNGTRLTVT.

The V gene is TRBV3-1 (or the pseudogene TRBV3-2), the J gene TRBJ2-3; 10 bases are a match to TRBD2. CDR3 size: 16 residues. Trimming removed 4 bases from V and 1 base from J; junction bases left unmatched: 5. The germline V gene has CDR1 LGHDT and CDR2 YNNKEL (reference sequence). The CDR3 DNA reads TGTGCCAGCAGCCGACAGACTAGCGGGCGCACAGATACGCAGTATTTT. Its translation is CASSRQTSGRTDTQYF.

This rearrangement joins TRBV2 to TRBJ1-1; D is unclear. The germline V and J ends were trimmed by 0 bases and 1 base, with 12 bases remaining between them. The germline V gene encodes CDR1 SNHLY and CDR2 FYNNEI. This CDR3 is 16 amino acids long. The chain's CDR3 is CASSEAVGGWNTEAFF. The DNA for the CDR3 is TGTGCCAGCAGTGAAGCGGTCGGAGGGTGGAACACTGAAGCTTTCTTT.

This clone has just a few counts. The chain links TRBV19 to TRBJ1-5; 8 bases match TRBD1. With V trimmed by 7 bases and J by 6 bases, 8 bases remained unmatched. CDR1 is LNHDA, CDR2 SQIVND, per germline (reference sequence). The CDR3 is 14 amino acids. The CDR3 loop is CASTLDRVGQPQHF. The CDR3 DNA reads as TGTGCCAGTACCTTGGACAGGGTCGGTCAGCCCCAGCATTTT.

The chain employs TRBV5-1 and TRBJ1-1; 7 bases match TRBD1. Looked up from germline, CDR1 is SGHRS and CDR2 is YFSETQ. The ends lost 1 base at V and 1 base at J; junction bases unmatched: 4. The CDR3 loop spans 15 amino acids. This CDR3 is CASSLLNRGNTEAFF. The CDR3 nucleotides are TGCGCCAGCAGCTTGTTGAACAGGGGGAACACTGAAGCTTTCTTT.

This chain joins TRBV12-5 and TRBJ1-6; D call uncertain. Germline values: CDR1 LGHNT, CDR2 FRNRAP. The length of the CDR3 is 18 residues. With 1 base removed from V and 0 bases from J, the gap between germline ends came to 13 bases. CDR3 sequence: CASGLARSLGSYNSPLHF. CDR3 bases: TGTGCTAGTGGTTTGGCACGGTCCCTAGGCTCCTATAATTCACCCCTCCACTTT.

The CDR3 coding sequence is TGTGCCAGTAGTCCGGACAGGGTCACCGGGGAGCTGTTTTTT. Translation gives CASSPDRVTGELFF. This sequence joins TRBV19 and TRBJ2-2, with 8 bases matching TRBD1. The CDR3 contains 14 residues. Germline-derived CDR1 and CDR2 are LNHDA and SQIVND (reference sequence). With 5 bases clipped from V and 4 bases from J, the junction kept 3 bases outside the gene matches.

This chain links TRBV5-1 with TRBJ2-2, with 12 bases lining up with TRBD2. The CDR3 length is 17 residues. Germline assignment: CDR1 SGHRS and CDR2 YFSETQ. V was pared by 4 bases and J by 3 bases, with 7 bases of the junction left unmatched. For the CDR3, the DNA is TGCGCCAGCAGCCCTGGACTAGCGGGAACACACACCGGGGAGCTGTTTTTT. This codes for CASSPGLAGTHTGELFF.